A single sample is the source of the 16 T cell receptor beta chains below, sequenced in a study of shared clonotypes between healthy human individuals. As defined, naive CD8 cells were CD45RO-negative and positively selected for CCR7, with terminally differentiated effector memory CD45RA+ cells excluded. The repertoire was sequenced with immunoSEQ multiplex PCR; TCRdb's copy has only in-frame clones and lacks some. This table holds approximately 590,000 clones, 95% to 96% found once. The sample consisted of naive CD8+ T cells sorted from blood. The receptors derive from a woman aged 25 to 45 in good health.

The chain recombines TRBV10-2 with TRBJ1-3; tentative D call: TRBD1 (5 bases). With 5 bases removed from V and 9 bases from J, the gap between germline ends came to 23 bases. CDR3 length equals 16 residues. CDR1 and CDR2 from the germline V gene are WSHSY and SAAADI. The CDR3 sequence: CASSRLGEGKGSTIYF. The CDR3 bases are TGCGCCAGCAGTCGCCTTGGGGAGGGGAAGGGGAGCACCATATATTTT.

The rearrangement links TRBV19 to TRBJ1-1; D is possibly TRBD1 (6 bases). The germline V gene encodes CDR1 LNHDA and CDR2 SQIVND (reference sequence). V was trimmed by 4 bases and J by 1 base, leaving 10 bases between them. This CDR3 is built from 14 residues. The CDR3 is CASSSRQENTEAFF. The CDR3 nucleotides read TGTGCCAGTAGTAGTAGACAGGAGAACACTGAAGCTTTCTTT.

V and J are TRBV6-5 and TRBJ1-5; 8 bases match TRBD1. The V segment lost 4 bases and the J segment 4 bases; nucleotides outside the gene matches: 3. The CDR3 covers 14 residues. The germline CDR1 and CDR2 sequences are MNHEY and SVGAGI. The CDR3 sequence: CASSSQGANQPQHF. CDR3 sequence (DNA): TGTGCCAGCAGTTCCCAGGGGGCGAATCAGCCCCAGCATTTT.

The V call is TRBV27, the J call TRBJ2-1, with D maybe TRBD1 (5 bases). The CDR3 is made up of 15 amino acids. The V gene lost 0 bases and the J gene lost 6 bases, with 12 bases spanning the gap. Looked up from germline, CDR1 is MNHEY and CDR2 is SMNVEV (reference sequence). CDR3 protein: CASSLSSFQGNEQFF. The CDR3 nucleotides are TGTGCCAGCAGTTTATCGAGTTTCCAGGGCAATGAGCAGTTCTTC.

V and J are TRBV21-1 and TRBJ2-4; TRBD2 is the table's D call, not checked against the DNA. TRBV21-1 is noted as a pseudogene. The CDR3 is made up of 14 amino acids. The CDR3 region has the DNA TGTGCCAGCAGCAAACATGGAGGAACATGCATTCAGTACTTC. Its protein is CASSKHGGTCIQYF.

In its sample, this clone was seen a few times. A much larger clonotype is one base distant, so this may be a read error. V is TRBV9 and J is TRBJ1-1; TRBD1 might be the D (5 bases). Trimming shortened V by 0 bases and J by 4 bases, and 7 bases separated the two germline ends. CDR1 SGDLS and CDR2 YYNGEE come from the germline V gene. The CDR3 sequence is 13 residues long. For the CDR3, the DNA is TGTGCCAGCAGCGTAGGAGGGACCACTGAAGCTTTCTTT. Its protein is CASSVGGTTEAFF.

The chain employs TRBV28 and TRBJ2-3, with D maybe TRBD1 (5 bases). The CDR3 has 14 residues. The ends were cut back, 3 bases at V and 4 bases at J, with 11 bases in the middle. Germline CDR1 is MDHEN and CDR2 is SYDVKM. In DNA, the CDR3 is TGTGCCAGCAGTTTTTCCCTAGGGGCAGATACGCAGTATTTT. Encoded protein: CASSFSLGADTQYF.

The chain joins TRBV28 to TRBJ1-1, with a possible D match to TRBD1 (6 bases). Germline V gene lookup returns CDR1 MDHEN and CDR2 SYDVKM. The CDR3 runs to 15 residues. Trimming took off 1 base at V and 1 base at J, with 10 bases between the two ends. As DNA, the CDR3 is TGTGCCAGCAGTTTATCGGGAGGGGGGAACACTGAAGCTTTCTTT. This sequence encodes CASSLSGGGNTEAFF.

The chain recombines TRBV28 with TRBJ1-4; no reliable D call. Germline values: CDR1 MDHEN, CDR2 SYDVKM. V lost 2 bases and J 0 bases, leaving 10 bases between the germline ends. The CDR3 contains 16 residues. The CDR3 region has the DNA TGTGCCAGCAGTTTAGTGAGTTATGCAACTAATGAAAAACTGTTTTTT. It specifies CASSLVSYATNEKLFF.

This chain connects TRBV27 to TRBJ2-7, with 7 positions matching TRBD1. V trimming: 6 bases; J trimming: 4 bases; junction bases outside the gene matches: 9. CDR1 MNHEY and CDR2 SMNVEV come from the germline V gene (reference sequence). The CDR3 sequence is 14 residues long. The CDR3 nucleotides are TGTGCCAGCAGCGCCGGGACAGCTTATTACGAGCAGTACTTC. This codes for CASSAGTAYYEQYF.

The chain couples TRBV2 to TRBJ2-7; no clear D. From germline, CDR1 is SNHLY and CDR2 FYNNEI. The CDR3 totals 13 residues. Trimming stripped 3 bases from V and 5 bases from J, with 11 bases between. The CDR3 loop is CASSEGSGDEQYF. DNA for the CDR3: TGTGCCAGCAGTGAGGGGTCTGGGGACGAGCAGTACTTC.

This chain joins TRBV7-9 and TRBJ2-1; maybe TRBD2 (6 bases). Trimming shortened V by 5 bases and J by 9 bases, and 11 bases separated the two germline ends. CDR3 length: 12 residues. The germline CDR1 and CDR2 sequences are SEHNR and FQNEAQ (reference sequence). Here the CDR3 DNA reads TGTGCCAGCAGCCCGCATAGCGGTGAGCAGTTCTTC. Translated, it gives CASSPHSGEQFF.

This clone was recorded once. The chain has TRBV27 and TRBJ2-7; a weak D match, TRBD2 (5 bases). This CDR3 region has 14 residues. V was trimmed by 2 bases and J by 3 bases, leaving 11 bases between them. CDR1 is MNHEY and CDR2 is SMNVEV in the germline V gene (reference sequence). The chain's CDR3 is CASSLGLANYEQYF. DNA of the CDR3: TGTGCCAGCAGTTTAGGCCTAGCAAACTACGAGCAGTACTTC.

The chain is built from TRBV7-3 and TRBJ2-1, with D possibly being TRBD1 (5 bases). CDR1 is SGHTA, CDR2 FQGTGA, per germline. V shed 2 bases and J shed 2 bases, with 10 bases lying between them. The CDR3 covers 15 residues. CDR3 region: CASSLVTGPYNEQFF. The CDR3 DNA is TGTGCCAGCAGCTTAGTAACAGGTCCCTACAATGAGCAGTTCTTC.

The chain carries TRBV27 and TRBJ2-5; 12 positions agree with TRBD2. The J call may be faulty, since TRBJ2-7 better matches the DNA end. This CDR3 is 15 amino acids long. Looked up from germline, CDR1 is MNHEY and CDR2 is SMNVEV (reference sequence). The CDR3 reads CASSGGTSGYYEQYF. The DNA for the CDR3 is TGTGCCAGCAGTGGGGGGACTAGCGGGTACTACGAGCAGTACTTC.

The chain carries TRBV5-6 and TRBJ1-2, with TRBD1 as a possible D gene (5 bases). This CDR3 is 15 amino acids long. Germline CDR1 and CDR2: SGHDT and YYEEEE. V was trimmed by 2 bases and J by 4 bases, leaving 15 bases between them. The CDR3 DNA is TGTGCCAGCAGCTTAGGGGCCAGTATCCCCTATGGCTACACCTTC. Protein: CASSLGASIPYGYTF.